These 8 T cell receptor beta chains were all obtained from the same sample, sequenced in a study of Graves' ophthalmopathy and Graves' hyperthyroidism. Transcripts of RNA were the source for amplifying TCR beta CDR3 regions. RT-PCR was first run with HTBI primers, then multiplex PCR in a second round. Via MiXCR, TCRdb re-called the multiplex PCR reads, giving one row per CDR3 protein. The repertoire holds around 590,000 distinct CDR3 sequences, with about 40% as singletons. Sequences were obtained from peripheral blood or thyroid tissue (not recorded which). The source is an adult man with Graves' hyperthyroidism.

The chain uses TRBV29-1 and TRBJ1-2, with D possibly TRBD1 on 5 matching bases. CDR1 is SQVTM and CDR2 is ANQGSEA in the germline V gene. V was trimmed by 8 bases and J by 4 bases, leaving 17 bases between them. The CDR3 runs to 13 residues. The CDR3 DNA reads as TGCAGCAGTTACTCGTACCAGGGCTATGGCTACACCTTC. It encodes CSSYSYQGYGYTF. Combining the CDR3 with reference TRBV29-1 and TRBJ1-2 gives the whole variable domain SAVISQKPSRDICQRGTSLTIQCQVDSQVTMMFWYRQQPGQSLTLIATANQGSEATYESGFVIDKFPISRPNLTFSTLTVSNMSPEDSSIYLCSSYSYQGYGYTFGSGTRLTVV.

Only a few counts were recorded for this clonotype. This chain links TRBV5-8 with TRBJ2-5; D gene ambiguous. V was pared by 4 bases and J by 3 bases, with 10 bases between. The CDR3 contains 13 residues. The V gene's germline CDR1 is SGHTS and CDR2 YDEGEE. The CDR3 reads CASSLVLEETQYF. CDR3 DNA: TGTGCCAGCAGCCTCGTATTGGAAGAGACCCAGTACTTC.

Many counts were recorded for this clonotype. The chain joins TRBV14 to TRBJ1-1, with D possibly TRBD1 on 6 matching bases. Germline V gene lookup returns CDR1 SGHDN and CDR2 FVKESK. The CDR3 is made up of 15 amino acids. V lost 0 bases and J lost 4, with 12 bases in between. The CDR3 coding sequence is TGTGCCAGCAGCCAAGATCCAGGGGCGGGCACTGAAGCTTTCTTT. It yields the protein CASSQDPGAGTEAFF.

Notes on this clonotype: A much bigger clone sits one base away, suggesting this may be a read error. Given the absence of the conserved phenylalanine or tryptophan at the CDR3 end, a read error is likely. V and J are TRBV2 and TRBJ1-5; a weak D match, TRBD1 (5 bases). Germline V lookup: CDR1 SNHLY, CDR2 FYNNEI. This CDR3 spans 15 amino acids. CDR3 coding DNA: TGCGCCAGCAGCCAAGATCTAAGGGGCATTCAGCCCCAGCATTCT. Translation gives CASSQDLRGIQPQHS.

Points on this clonotype: A single base separates this from a much larger clone, so it may be a read error. The CDR3 loop reads CASTRDKINTEALF. The CDR3, as DNA: TGTGCCAGCACCCGGGACAAGATAAACACTGAAGCTCTCTTT. This chain links TRBV7-8 with TRBJ1-1; tentative D call: TRBD1 (6 bases). CDR1 and CDR2 (germline): SGHVS, FQNEAQ. CDR3 length: 14 residues.

This clonotype was counted between two and nine times. This chain links TRBV9 with TRBJ2-3; no reliable D call. Trimming cost V 0 bases and J 0 bases, with 8 bases left between them. The CDR3 sequence is 15 residues long. The germline CDR1 and CDR2 sequences are SGDLS and YYNGEE. The CDR3 loop reads CASSVARSSTDTQYF. The CDR3 DNA follows: TGTGCCAGCAGCGTAGCTCGTAGCAGCACAGATACGCAGTATTTT.

The rearrangement joins TRBV15 to TRBJ1-5; D not certain. Looked up from germline, CDR1 is LNHNV and CDR2 is YYDKDF (reference sequence). V was clipped by 0 bases and J by 1 base, with 22 bases between them. The length of the CDR3 is 20 residues. The DNA for the CDR3 is TGTGCCACCAGCAGAGATCTTGTATTGGTGGGGAGCGAAAGCAATCAGCCCCAGCATTTT. Protein: CATSRDLVLVGSESNQPQHF. The full variable domain, its missing parts supplied by reference TRBV15 and TRBJ1-5, is DAMVIQNPRYQVTQFGKPVTLSCSQTLNHNVMYWYQQKSSQAPKLLFHYYDKDFNNEADTPDNFQSRRPNTSFCFLDIRSPGLGDTAMYLCATSRDLVLVGSESNQPQHFGDGTRLSIL.

This clonotype was found many times. The rearrangement uses TRBV2 and TRBJ1-1, with 9 bases identical to TRBD1. J was trimmed by 5 bases and V by 5 bases; bases with no gene match: 3. This CDR3 is 13 amino acids long. CDR1 is SNHLY, CDR2 FYNNEI, per germline. In DNA form, the CDR3 reads TGTGCCAGCAGTCGGACAGGGGAAACTGAAGCTTTCTTT. Protein sequence: CASSRTGETEAFF.